This paragraph reports one T cell receptor (beta chain). No cognate antigen has been identified for it. Per-base quality was not reported, and no clone a single base away is much larger than it. Relative to germline, V is 6 bases shorter and J is 11 bases shorter, with 16 bases between their ends. From the cysteine up to the phenylalanine, the CDR3 has a length of 12 residues. The read is trimmed to its CDR3 DNA, 36 bases read in frame from base 1. The CDR1 and CDR2 encoded by the germline V gene are MNHNS and SASEGT. The data are from a study of shared clonotypes between healthy human individuals (dated by TCRdb to 2020 to 2021). With regard to the full study: The cohort included a few men and a couple of women between 18 and 49 years of age. To increase sequencing depth and limit assay-specific biases, TCR repertoire library preparation and sequencing were carried out by different laboratories using diverse techniques. For each donor, CD4 naive and CD4 memory were each given three plates, CD8 naive was given two plates, and CD8 memory was given one plate. To estimate repertoire size and how much clonotype sharing occurs between individuals, the study deeply sequenced the blood TCR repertoires of five healthy adults. Each donor's leukapheresis produced roughly between roughly 0.85 and 9.5 billion PBMCs. The paper as a whole reports these results and caveats: Even with the large sequencing depth, rarefaction of the sorted-subset datasets indicated that sequencing was incomplete. Pairwise subsampling led to the expectation that sequencing depth would affect the degree of clonotype sharing among donors. Sampling was limited to blood, and TCR repertoires in tissue likely differ from TCR repertoires in blood. Across a handful of donors, 4.5% to 6.5% of naive CD4, roughly 3.5% of naive CD8, 2% to 2.5% of memory CD4, and approximately 0.42% of memory CD8 clonotypes were shared. Because the study included only a small number of donors, the genetic and exposure-history diversity represented was limited. Compared with non-shared clonotypes, the clonotypes found in all four sorted-subset donors had higher generation probabilities. Naive subsets generally had larger estimated clonotype richness than memory subsets did.

The donors were healthy, HIV-negative adults with no recently reported acute infections or vaccinations. Every donor was a Caucasian adult living in Nashville, Tennessee, USA. CD4+ T cells were enriched through magnetic negative selection, after which naive cells were positively selected on CD45RA and the remaining negative fraction served as the memory subset. Blood was obtained by leukapheresis, after which PBMCs were separated by Ficoll-Histopaque density gradient centrifugation and cryopreserved in liquid nitrogen vapor phase. Analytical flow cytometry was used to check the purity and quantity of each magnetically sorted T cell population. Genomic DNA was isolated from each sorted fraction and quantified by UV absorbance on a Nanodrop 2000c. Using the deep immunoSEQ assay, TCR CDR3 regions were amplified from genomic DNA by multiplex PCR. Extracted genomic DNA from each cell subset was distributed evenly across all wells of several immunoSEQ 96-well plates, and each plate was treated as a replicate. For sorted subsets, roughly 200 ng of genomic DNA, equivalent to 30,000 or so T cell genomes, went into each replicate PCR. Purified libraries were measured with a Qubit 3.0 fluorometer, size-checked on a Bioanalyzer 2100, and measured again with the KAPA Library Quantification kit. Each immunoSEQ 96-well plate was sequenced on its own single-read 150-cycle Illumina NextSeq 550 flow cell. As for how the authors treated the data: Because the immunoSEQ output included only junctional sequences and no quality scores, the filtering could not be the same as the filtering used for full-length reads. Sequences were annotated with PyIR, a Python wrapper for IgBLAST v1.9, and V/J genes and CDR3 were assigned using IMGT germline references. Any read was removed if the V/J assignment was weak (E-value above 1e-6), the CDR3 was missing, or the read contained stop codons, out-of-frame junctions, or ambiguous translated residues. V3J clonotypes were defined as sequences sharing an identical inferred V gene, J gene, and CDR3 amino acid sequence. Percentage overlap between repertoires was calculated by dividing the number of shared unique clonotypes by the size of the smaller repertoire. Three approaches were used to assess repertoire richness: RTK rarefaction, the Chao1 estimator, and Recon v2.1 estimates of unobserved clonotypes. Generation probabilities for all TCRbeta clonotypes obtained by the gDNA method from a handful of donors were computed using OLGA. The immuneACCESS repertoire file appears here via TCRdb, limited to in-frame rearrangements. These files lack a portion of the clones; in checked studies, under half of the deficit traces to unresolved V genes, and the cause of the others is not known. D and trimming come from the DNA, and the V and J calls and clone size come from that table. This sample holds about 1 million clones; about 76% were observed only once. 1.4% to 1.5% of the sample belongs to the ten largest clones.

The sequencing sample was made of memory CD4+ T cells sorted from blood. This specimen's cell subset or site label, per the study, means: CD45RA-negative fraction. The TCR comes from a young man in good health. The rearranged segments are TRBV6-1 and TRBJ1-1; 5 matching bases give a weak D call of TRBD1. The CDR3 region has the sequence CASSSQGVEAFF. The sequence in DNA is TGTGCCAGCAGCTCCCAGGGTGTAGAGGCTTTCTTT.